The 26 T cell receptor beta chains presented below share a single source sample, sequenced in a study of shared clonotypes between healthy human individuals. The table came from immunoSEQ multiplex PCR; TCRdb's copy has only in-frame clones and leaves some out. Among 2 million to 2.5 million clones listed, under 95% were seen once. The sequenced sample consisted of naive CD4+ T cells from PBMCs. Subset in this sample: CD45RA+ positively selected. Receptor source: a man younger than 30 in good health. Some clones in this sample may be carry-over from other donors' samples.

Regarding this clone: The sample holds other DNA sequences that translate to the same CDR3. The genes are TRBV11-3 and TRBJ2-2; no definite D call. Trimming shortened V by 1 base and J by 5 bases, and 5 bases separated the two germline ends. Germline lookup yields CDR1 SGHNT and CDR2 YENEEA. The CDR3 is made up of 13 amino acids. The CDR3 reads CASSLVGTGELFF. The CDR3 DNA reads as TGTGCCAGCAGCTTAGTGGGAACCGGGGAGCTGTTTTTT.

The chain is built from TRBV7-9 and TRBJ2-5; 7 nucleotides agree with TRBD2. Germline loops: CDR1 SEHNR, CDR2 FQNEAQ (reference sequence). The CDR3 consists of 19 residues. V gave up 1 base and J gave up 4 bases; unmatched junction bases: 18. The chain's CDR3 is CASSLGRLAEIRSRETQYF. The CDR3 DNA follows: TGTGCCAGCAGCTTAGGGCGGCTAGCGGAAATTCGGAGTCGAGAGACCCAGTACTTC.

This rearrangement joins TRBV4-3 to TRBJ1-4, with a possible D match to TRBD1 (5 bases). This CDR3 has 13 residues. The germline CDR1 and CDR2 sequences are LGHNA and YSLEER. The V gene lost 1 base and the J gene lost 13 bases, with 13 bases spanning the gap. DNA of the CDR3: TGCGCCAGCAGCCAAGGCGCTACAGGTCGACTGTTTTTT. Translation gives CASSQGATGRLFF.

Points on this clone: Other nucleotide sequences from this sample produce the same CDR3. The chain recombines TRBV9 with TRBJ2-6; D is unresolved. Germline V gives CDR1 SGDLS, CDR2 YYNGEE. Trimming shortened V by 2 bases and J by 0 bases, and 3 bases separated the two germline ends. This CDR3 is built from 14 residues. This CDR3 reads CASSVFSGANVLTF. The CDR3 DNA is TGTGCCAGCAGCGTTTTCTCTGGGGCCAACGTCCTGACTTTC.

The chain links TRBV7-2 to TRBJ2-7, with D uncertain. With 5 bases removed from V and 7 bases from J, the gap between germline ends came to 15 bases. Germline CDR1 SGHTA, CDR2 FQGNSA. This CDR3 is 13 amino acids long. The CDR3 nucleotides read TGTGCCAGCAGCCCCCGCGGCCTTGGGGAGCAGTACTTC. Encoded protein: CASSPRGLGEQYF.

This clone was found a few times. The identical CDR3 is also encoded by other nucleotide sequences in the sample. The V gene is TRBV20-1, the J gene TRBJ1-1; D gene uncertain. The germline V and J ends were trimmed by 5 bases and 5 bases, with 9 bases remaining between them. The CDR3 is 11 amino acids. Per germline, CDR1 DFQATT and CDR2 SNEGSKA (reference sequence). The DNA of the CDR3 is TGCAGTGCTTCCCGACGTACTGAAGCTTTCTTT. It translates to CSASRRTEAFF.

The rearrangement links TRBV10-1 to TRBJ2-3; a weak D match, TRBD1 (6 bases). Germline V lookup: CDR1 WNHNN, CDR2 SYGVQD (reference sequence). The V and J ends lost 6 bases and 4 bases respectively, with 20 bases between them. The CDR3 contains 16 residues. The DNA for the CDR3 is TGCGCCAGCAGCGAGAATCCTGGGGGCAGCGCAGATACGCAGTATTTT. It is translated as CASSENPGGSADTQYF.

CDR3 sequence reads: CASSPREGRDTQYF. The CDR3 region has the DNA TGTGCCAGCAGCCCCCGGGAGGGCAGAGATACGCAGTATTTT. V usage is TRBV9 and J usage is TRBJ2-3; TRBD2 aligns across 8 bases. Germline CDR1 SGDLS, CDR2 YYNGEE. The CDR3 is 14 amino acids. Trimming took 4 bases from V and 5 from J; bases not matched to a gene: 6. The variable domain in full, completed from reference TRBV9 and TRBJ2-3, reads DSGVTQTPKHLITATGQRVTLRCSPRSGDLSVYWYQQSLDQGLQFLIQYYNGEERAKGNILERFSAQQFPDLHSELNLSSLELGDSALYFCASSPREGRDTQYFGPGTRLTVL.

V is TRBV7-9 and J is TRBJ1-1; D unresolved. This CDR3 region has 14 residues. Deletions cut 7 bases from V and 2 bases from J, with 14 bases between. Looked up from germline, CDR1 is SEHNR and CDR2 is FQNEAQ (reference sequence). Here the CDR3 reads CASTTFQGNTEAFF. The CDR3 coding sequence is TGTGCCAGCACCACTTTTCAAGGAAACACTGAAGCTTTCTTT.

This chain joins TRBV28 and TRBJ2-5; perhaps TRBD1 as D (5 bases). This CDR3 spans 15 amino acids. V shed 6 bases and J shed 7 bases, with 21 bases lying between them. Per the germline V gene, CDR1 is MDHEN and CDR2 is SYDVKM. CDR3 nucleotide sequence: TGTGCCAGCAGCTTGTTCACGACAGTAAAAGTGACCCAGTACTTC. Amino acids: CASSLFTTVKVTQYF. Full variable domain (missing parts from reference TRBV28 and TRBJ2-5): DVKVTQSSRYLVKRTGEKVFLECVQDMDHENMFWYRQDPGLGLRLIYFSYDVKMKEKGDIPEGYSVSREKKERFSLILESASTNQTSMYLCASSLFTTVKVTQYFGPGTRLLVL.

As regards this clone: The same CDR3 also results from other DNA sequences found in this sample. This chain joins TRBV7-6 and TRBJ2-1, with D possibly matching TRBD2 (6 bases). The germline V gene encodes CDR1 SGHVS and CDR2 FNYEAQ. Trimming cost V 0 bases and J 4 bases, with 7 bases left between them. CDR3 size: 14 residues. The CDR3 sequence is CASSLAGGYNEQFF. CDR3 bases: TGTGCCAGCAGCTTAGCGGGAGGATACAATGAGCAGTTCTTC.

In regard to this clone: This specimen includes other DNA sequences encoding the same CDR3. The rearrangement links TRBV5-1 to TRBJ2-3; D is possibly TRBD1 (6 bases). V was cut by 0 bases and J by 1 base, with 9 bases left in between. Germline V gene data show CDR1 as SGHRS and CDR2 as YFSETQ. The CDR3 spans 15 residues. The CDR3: CASSLGGRGTDTQYF. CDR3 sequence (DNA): TGCGCCAGCAGCTTGGGGGGGCGCGGCACAGATACGCAGTATTTT.

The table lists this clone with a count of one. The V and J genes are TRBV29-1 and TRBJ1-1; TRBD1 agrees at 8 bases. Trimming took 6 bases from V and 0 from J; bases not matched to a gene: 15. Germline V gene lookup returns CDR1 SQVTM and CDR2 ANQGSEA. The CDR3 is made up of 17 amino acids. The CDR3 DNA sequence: TGCAGCGTAGGGTTCCTGGGGGACAGGTTTATGAACACTGAAGCTTTCTTT. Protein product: CSVGFLGDRFMNTEAFF.

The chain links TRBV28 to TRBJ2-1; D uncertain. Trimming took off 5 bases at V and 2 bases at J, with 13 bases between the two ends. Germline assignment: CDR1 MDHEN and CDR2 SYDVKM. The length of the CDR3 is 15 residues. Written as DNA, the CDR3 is TGTGCCAGCAGTGCCTCCACGCAGGCCTACAATGAGCAGTTCTTC. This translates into CASSASTQAYNEQFF. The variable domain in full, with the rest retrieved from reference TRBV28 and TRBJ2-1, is DVKVTQSSRYLVKRTGEKVFLECVQDMDHENMFWYRQDPGLGLRLIYFSYDVKMKEKGDIPEGYSVSREKKERFSLILESASTNQTSMYLCASSASTQAYNEQFFGPGTRLTVL.

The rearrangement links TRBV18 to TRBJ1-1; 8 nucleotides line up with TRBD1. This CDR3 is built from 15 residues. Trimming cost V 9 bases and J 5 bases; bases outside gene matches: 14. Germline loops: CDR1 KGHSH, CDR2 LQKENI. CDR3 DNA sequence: TGTGCCAGTTCCCTTGTCGGACAGGGAGGGACTGAAGCTTTCTTT. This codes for CASSLVGQGGTEAFF.

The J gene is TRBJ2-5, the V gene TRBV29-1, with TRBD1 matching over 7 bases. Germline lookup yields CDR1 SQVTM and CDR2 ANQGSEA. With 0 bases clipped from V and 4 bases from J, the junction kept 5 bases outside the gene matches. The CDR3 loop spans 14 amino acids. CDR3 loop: CSVEDTGAGETQYF. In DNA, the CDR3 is TGCAGCGTTGAAGATACAGGGGCCGGAGAGACCCAGTACTTC.

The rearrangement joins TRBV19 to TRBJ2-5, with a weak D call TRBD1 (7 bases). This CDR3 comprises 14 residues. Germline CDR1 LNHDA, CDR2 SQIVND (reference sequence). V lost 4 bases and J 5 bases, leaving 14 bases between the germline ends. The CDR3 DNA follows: TGTGCCAGTAGTAGGAGGGGGCGTGGGGAGACCCAGTACTTC. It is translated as CASSRRGRGETQYF.

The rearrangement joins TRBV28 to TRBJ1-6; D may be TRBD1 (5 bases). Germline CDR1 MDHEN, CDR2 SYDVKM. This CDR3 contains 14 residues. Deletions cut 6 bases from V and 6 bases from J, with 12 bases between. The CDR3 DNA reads TGTGCCAGCAGCGGGACCCCCCTTAATTCACCCCTCCACTTT. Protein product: CASSGTPLNSPLHF.

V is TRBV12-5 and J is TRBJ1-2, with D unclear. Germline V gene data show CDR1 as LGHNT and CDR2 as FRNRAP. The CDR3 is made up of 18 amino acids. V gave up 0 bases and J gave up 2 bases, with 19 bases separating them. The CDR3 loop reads CASGLVQNSRAMNYGYTF. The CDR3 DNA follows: TGTGCTAGTGGTTTGGTACAGAATTCCCGGGCGATGAACTATGGCTACACCTTC.

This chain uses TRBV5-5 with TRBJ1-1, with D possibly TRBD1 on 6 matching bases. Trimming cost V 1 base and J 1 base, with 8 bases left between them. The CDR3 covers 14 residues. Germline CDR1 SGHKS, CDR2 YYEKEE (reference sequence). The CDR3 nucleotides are TGTGCCAGCAGCTTGACAGGGACGAACACTGAAGCTTTCTTT. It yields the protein CASSLTGTNTEAFF.

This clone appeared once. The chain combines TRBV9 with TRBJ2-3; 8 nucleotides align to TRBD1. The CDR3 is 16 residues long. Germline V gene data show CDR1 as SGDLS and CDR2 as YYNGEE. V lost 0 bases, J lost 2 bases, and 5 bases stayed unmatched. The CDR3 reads CASSVAEGQVTDTQYF. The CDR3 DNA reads TGTGCCAGCAGCGTAGCGGAGGGACAGGTCACAGATACGCAGTATTTT.

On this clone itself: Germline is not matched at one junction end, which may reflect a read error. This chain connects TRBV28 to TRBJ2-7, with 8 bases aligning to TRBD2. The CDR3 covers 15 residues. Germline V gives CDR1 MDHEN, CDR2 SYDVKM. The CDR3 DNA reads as TGTGTCAGCGGCACTTCGGGAGGGCCCTCCTACGAGCAGTACTTC. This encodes CVSGTSGGPSYEQYF.

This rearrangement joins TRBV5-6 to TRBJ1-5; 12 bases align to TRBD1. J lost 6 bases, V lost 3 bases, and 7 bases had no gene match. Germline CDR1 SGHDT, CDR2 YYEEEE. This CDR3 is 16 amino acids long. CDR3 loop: CASSSWGQGAVQPQHF. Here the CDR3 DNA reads TGTGCCAGCAGCTCCTGGGGACAGGGGGCAGTTCAGCCCCAGCATTTT.

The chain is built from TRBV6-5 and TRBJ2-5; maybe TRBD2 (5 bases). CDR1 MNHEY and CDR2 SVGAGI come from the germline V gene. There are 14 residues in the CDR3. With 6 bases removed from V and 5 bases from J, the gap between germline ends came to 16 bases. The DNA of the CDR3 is TGTGCCAGCAGAGTTAGTGTGTGGGAGGAGACCCAGTACTTC. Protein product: CASRVSVWEETQYF.

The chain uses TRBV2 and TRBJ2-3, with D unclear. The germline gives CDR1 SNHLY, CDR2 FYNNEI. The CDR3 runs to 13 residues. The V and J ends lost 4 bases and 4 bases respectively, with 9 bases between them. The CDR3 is CASSGGMADTQYF. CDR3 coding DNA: TGTGCCAGCAGTGGAGGCATGGCAGATACGCAGTATTTT. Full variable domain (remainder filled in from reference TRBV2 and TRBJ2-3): EPEVTQTPSHQVTQMGQEVILRCVPISNHLYFYWYRQILGQKVEFLVSFYNNEISEKSEIFDDQFSVERPDGSNFTLKIRSTKLEDSAMYFCASSGGMADTQYFGPGTRLTVL.

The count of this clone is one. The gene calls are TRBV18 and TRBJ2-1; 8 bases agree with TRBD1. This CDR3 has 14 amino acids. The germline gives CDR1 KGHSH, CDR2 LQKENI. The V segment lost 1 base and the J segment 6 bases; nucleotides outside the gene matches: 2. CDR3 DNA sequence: TGTGCCAGCTCACCACAGACAGGGGCCAATGAGCAGTTCTTC. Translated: CASSPQTGANEQFF. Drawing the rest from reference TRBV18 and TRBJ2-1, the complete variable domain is NAGVMQNPRHLVRRRGQEARLRCSPMKGHSHVYWYRQLPEEGLKFMVYLQKENIIDESGMPKERFSAEFPKEGPSILRIQQVVRGDSAAYFCASSPQTGANEQFFGPGTRLTVL.